Sequencing of this TCR beta chain was carried out in a study of T cell responses to AZD1222 COVID-19 vaccine. The study's findings and limits: Spike was spanned by vaccine-associated CD4 TCRs, with dominance at 160-218 and 743-854. Among AZD1222 vaccinees, only six were seropositive at baseline. Spike-specific TCR repertoires showed rising breadth and depth after two AZD1222 doses.

TCRdb's table, derived via immunoSEQ multiplex PCR, lists solely in-frame clones and lacks some. The sample records 130,000 or so clones, 85% being singletons. On this clone itself: Its antigen is as yet unknown.

The sequencing here drew on peripheral blood, taken 28 days after the second dose of the MenACWY control vaccine. The receptor comes from an adult who received the MenACWY meningococcal vaccine as a control.

CDR3 sequence: CASSVRGKYNEQFF. DNA for the CDR3: TGTGCCAGCAGTGTTAGGGGGAAATACAATGAGCAGTTCTTC. The V call is TRBV2, the J call TRBJ2-1; a possible D gene is TRBD1 (6 bases). Between the trimmed V and J ends, which lost 4 bases and 4 bases, there was a span of 11 bases. Germline V lookup: CDR1 SNHLY, CDR2 FYNNEI. The CDR3 runs to 14 residues.